This is a list of T cell receptor beta chains from one sample in a study of vaccination and CD4 T cells after COVID-19. TCRdb redid the calling of the PCR reads with MiXCR, one entry per CDR3 protein. The sample carries some 15,000 distinct CDR3 sequences, roughly 50% recorded once. Which antigens these TCRs recognize remains unknown. The sample in question was CD4+ T cells from blood, cultured in vitro, obtained before SARS-CoV-2 vaccination. Every receptor here comes from a human donor who had recovered from COVID-19. CDR3s include the opening cysteine and the closing phenylalanine or tryptophan. D genes are given only for firm matches. Expanded clones get a size class; other rows say once, few or many, or leave the size out.

CDR3 length,D gene,clone size,J gene,V gene,CDR3 DNA,CDR3 protein
14,.,.,TRBJ2-7,TRBV6-1,TGTGCCAGCAGTGATGGAGGCCTCTCCTACGAGCAGTACTTC,CASSDGGLSYEQYF
9,.,.,TRBJ2-3,TRBV27,TGTGCCAGCAGGTTATATACCGGATTT,CASRLYTGF
19,TRBD2,.,TRBJ2-1,TRBV20-1,TGCAGTGCTAGAAGACTAGCGGGAGGGGAACTCAGCTCCTACAATGAGCAGTTCTTC,CSARRLAGGELSSYNEQFF
15,.,.,TRBJ1-2,TRBV19,TGTGCCAGTAGTATAGGGGAGTCCGTTAACTATGGCTACACCTTC,CASSIGESVNYGYTF
13,TRBD2,.,TRBJ2-7,TRBV7-8,TGTGCCAGCACCGGGACTACCCTCGGGGAGCAGTACTTC,CASTGTTLGEQYF
14,TRBD1,.,TRBJ1-2,TRBV6-1,TGTGCCAGCAGGAGGGACAGGGTCAACTATGGCTACACCTTC,CASRRDRVNYGYTF
18,TRBD1,.,TRBJ1-5,TRBV28,TGTGCCAGCATGTCACAGGGGGCATCGGGGTATAGCAATCAGCCCCAGCATTTT,CASMSQGASGYSNQPQHF
15,.,.,TRBJ1-1,TRBV30,TGTGCCTGCCGCCAAAACGGACTATCGAACACTGAAGCTTTCTTT,CACRQNGLSNTEAFF
14,.,.,TRBJ2-3,TRBV6-1,TGTGCCAGCAGAAAGGATACAGTTTTGGATACGCAGTATTTT,CASRKDTVLDTQYF
12,.,.,TRBJ2-7,TRBV7-2,TGTGCCAGCAGCTTAGCGCCGGGCGAGCAGTACTTC,CASSLAPGEQYF
13,TRBD1,.,TRBJ1-5,TRBV19,TGTGCCAGTAGTGGGACAGGGGAACAGCCCCAGCATTTT,CASSGTGEQPQHF
16,.,few,TRBJ2-7,TRBV19,TGTGCCAGTAGCCGAAAAACAGGGATGGAAGGGTACGAGCAGTACTTC,CASSRKTGMEGYEQYF
12,.,.,TRBJ1-1,TRBV20-1,TGCAGTGCTAGACAGGGTGGGACTGAAGCTTTCTTT,CSARQGGTEAFF
12,.,few,TRBJ1-5,TRBV19,TGTGCCAGTAGTATTTCCCTCGGTCGCCAGCATTTT,CASSISLGRQHF
14,.,.,TRBJ1-1,TRBV28,TGTGCCAGCAGAGGAGGTCAGGTAGCGGCTGAAGCTTTCTTT,CASRGGQVAAEAFF
13,.,.,TRBJ1-6,TRBV20-1,TGCAGTGCTAGAATGGGATATAATTCACCCCTCCACTTT,CSARMGYNSPLHF